This TCR beta chain was sequenced for a study of blood T cell repertoires in COVID-19. Here immunoSEQ multiplex PCR was the method, and the copy in TCRdb shows in-frame clones only, minus some. The data show roughly 290,000 clones, about 89% seen once. This CDR3 has 12 residues. V lost 7 bases to trimming and J lost 4 bases, with 8 bases between them. The chain combines TRBV12-3 or TRBV12-4 with TRBJ1-3; D uncertain. The sequenced material came from peripheral blood. The TCR was taken from a woman aged 45-60 years who had recovered from COVID-19. CDR3 in DNA: TGTGCCAGCACTCCTCCCGGAAACACCATATATTTT. It is translated as CASTPPGNTIYF.